This TCR beta chain was obtained from a study of T cells in Graves' hyperthyroidism and ophthalmopathy. Germline loops: CDR1 LNHDA, CDR2 SQIVND (reference sequence). V shed 6 bases and J 0 bases; nucleotides not matched to a gene: 1. The CDR3 sequence is 14 residues long. This clonotype has at least ten counts. Regions amplified from RNA transcripts were the TCR beta CDR3 regions. First-round RT-PCR with HTBI primers amplified the TCR CDR3 region. TCRdb processed the multiplex PCR reads anew with MiXCR; each CDR3 protein has one entry. The data hold under 400,000 distinct CDR3 sequences, with about a sixth observed a single time.

The genes are TRBV19 and TRBJ2-2, with 7 positions matching TRBD1. Sequenced input: blood. This clonotype was obtained from a woman aged 40 to 50 with Graves' ophthalmopathy. CDR3 loop: CASSGTANTGELFF. The CDR3 DNA follows: TGTGCCAGTAGCGGGACAGCGAACACCGGGGAGCTGTTTTTT.